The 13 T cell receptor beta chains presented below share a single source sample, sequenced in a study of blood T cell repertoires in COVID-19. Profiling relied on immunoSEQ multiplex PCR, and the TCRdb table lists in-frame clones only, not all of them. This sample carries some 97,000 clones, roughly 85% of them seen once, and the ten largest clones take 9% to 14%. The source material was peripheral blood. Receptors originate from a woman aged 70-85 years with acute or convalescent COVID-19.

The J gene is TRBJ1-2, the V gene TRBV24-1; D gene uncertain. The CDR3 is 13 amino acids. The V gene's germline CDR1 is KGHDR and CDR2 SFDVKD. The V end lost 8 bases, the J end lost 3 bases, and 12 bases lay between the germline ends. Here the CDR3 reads CATNQAEDYGYTF. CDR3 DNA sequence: TGTGCCACCAACCAGGCAGAAGACTATGGCTACACCTTC.

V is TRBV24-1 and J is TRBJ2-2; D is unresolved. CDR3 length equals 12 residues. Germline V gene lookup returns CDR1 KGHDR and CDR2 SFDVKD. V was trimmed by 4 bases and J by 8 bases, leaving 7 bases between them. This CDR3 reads CATSDSPGELFF. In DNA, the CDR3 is TGTGCCACCAGTGACTCCCCGGGGGAGCTGTTTTTT.

DNA for the CDR3: TGTGCCAGCAGCAAGCGCGGGGGGCAAGTTGTCGGGGAGCTGTTTTTT. Amino acid sequence: CASSKRGGQVVGELFF. The chain links TRBV11-2 to TRBJ2-2; 8 positions match TRBD2. With 5 bases clipped from V and 7 bases from J, the junction kept 12 bases outside the gene matches. The CDR3 spans 16 residues. The germline V gene has CDR1 SGHAT and CDR2 FQNNGV.

CDR3 sequence reads: CASSQEFAEAFF. The CDR3 DNA sequence: TGTGCCAGCAGCCAAGAATTCGCTGAAGCTTTCTTT. The chain joins TRBV3-1 (or the pseudogene TRBV3-2) to TRBJ1-1, with D hard to call. Germline lookup yields CDR1 LGHDT and CDR2 YNNKEL (reference sequence). The CDR3 has 12 residues. V dropped 0 bases and J dropped 6 bases, with 5 bases sitting between them.

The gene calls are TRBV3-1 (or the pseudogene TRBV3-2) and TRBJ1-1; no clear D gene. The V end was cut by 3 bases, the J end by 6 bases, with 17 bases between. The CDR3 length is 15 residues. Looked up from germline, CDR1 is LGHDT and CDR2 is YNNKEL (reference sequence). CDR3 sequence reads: CASSHDLFLQPEAFF. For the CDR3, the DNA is TGTGCCAGCAGCCACGATTTATTTCTACAGCCTGAAGCTTTCTTT.

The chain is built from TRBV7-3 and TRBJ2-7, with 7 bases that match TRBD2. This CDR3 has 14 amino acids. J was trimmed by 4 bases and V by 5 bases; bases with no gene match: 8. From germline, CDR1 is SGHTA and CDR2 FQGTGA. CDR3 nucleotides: TGTGCCAGCAGCCTAGGGGCGGGGGAGTACGAGCAGTACTTC. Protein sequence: CASSLGAGEYEQYF. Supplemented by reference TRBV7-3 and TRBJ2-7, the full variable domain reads GAGVSQTPSNKVTEKGKYVELRCDPISGHTALYWYRQSLGQGPEFLIYFQGTGAADDSGLPNDRFFAVRPEGSVSTLKIQRTERGDSAVYLCASSLGAGEYEQYFGPGTRLTVT.

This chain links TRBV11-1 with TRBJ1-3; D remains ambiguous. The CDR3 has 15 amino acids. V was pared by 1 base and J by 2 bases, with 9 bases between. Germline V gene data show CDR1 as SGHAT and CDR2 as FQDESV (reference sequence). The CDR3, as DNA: TGTGCCAGCAGCTTAGACGGTTCTACTGGAAACACCATATATTTT. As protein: CASSLDGSTGNTIYF.

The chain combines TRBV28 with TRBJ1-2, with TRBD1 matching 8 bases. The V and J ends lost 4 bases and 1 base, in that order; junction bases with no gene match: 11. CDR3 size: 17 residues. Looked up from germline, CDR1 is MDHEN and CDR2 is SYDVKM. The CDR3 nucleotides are TGTGCCAGCAGTTCTGTGACAGGGGTCCTCCTTAACTATGGCTACACCTTC. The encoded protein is CASSSVTGVLLNYGYTF.

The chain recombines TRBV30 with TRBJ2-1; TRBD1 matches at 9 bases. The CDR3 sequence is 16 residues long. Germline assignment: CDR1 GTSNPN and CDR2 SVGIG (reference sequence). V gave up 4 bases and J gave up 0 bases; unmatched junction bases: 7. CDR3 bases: TGTGCCTGGACCCCGGGGACAGGGAGCTCCTACAATGAGCAGTTCTTC. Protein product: CAWTPGTGSSYNEQFF.

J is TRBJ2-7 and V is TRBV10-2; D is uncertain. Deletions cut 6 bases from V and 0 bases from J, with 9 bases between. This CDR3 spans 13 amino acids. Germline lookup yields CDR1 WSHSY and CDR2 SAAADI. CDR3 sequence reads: CASRRESSYEQYV. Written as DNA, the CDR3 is TGCGCCAGCAGGAGAGAGAGCTCCTACGAGCAGTACGTC.

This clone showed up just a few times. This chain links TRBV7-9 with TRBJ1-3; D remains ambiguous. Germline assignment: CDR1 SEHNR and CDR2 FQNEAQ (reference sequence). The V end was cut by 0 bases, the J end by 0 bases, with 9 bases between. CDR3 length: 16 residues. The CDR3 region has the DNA TGTGCCAGCAGCTTAGCTTCGGTCTTCTCTGGAAACACCATATATTTT. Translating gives CASSLASVFSGNTIYF. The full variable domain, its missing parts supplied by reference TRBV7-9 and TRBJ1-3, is DTGVSQNPRHKITKRGQNVTFRCDPISEHNRLYWYRQTLGQGPEFLTYFQNEAQLEKSRLLSDRFSAERPKGSFSTLEIQRTEQGDSAMYLCASSLASVFSGNTIYFGEGSWLTVV.

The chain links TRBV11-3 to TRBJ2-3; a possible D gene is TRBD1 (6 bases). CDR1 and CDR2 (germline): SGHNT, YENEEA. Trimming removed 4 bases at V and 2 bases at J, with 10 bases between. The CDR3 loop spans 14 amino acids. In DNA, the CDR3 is TGTGCCAGCAGCTCACAGGGTTCCACAGATACGCAGTATTTT. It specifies CASSSQGSTDTQYF.

In DNA form, the CDR3 reads TGTGCCACCAGTGAAACGGACAGGGAAGCTTTCTTT. This codes for CATSETDREAFF. The chain recombines TRBV24-1 with TRBJ1-1; 7 nucleotides agree with TRBD1. Germline V lookup: CDR1 KGHDR, CDR2 SFDVKD. With V trimmed by 4 bases and J by 8 bases, 3 bases remained unmatched. This CDR3 region has 12 residues.